These 30 T cell receptor beta chains came from one sample sequenced in a study of blood T cell repertoires in COVID-19. Generated by immunoSEQ multiplex PCR, the TCRdb table keeps only in-frame clones and is missing some. The repertoire holds some 180,000 clones, about 80% seen once, with just over 8.5% in the top ten. The sequencing input was peripheral blood. All receptors derive from a woman between 50 and 59 years old with active or convalescent COVID-19.

The chain is built from TRBV5-1 and TRBJ2-1, with 9 bases that match TRBD2. The germline V gene encodes CDR1 SGHRS and CDR2 YFSETQ. CDR3 length equals 17 residues. J lost 6 bases, V lost 3 bases, and 13 bases had no gene match. The CDR3 nucleotides read TGCGCCAGCAGCTCCGGGACTAGCCCTGAGGGGGGCAATGAGCAGTTCTTC. This sequence encodes CASSSGTSPEGGNEQFF.

As regards this clone: Other DNA variants within this sample encode the same CDR3. The chain has TRBV7-8 and TRBJ1-1; unclear D gene. Trimming pared 5 bases from V and 5 bases from J, leaving 6 bases between. The CDR3 sequence is 11 residues long. The V gene's germline CDR1 is SGHVS and CDR2 FQNEAQ. In DNA, the CDR3 is TGTGCCAGCAGCCCCCGGACTGAAGCTTTCTTT. Its translation is CASSPRTEAFF.

The chain has TRBV21-1 and TRBJ1-4; whether TRBD1, the table's D call, matches the DNA was not checked. TRBV21-1 has pseudogene status. This CDR3 is 15 amino acids long. The CDR3 DNA reads TGTGCCAGCAGCACAAGAGGACAGGGTTTGGAAAAACTGTTTTTT. Residues: CASSTRGQGLEKLFF.

Comments on this clone: This sample includes further DNA sequences coding for the same CDR3. The chain uses TRBV18 and TRBJ1-1, with D perhaps TRBD1 (5 bases). There are 14 residues in the CDR3. Trimming shortened V by 2 bases and J by 0 bases, and 7 bases separated the two germline ends. CDR1 is KGHSH, CDR2 LQKENI, per germline. Written as DNA, the CDR3 is TGTGCCAGCTCACCAGGGGGGATGAACACTGAAGCTTTCTTT. Translation gives CASSPGGMNTEAFF. The full variable domain, completed using reference TRBV18 and TRBJ1-1, is NAGVMQNPRHLVRRRGQEARLRCSPMKGHSHVYWYRQLPEEGLKFMVYLQKENIIDESGMPKERFSAEFPKEGPSILRIQQVVRGDSAAYFCASSPGGMNTEAFFGQGTRLTVV.

The genes are TRBV30 and TRBJ1-2; the D gene is possibly TRBD1 (5 bases). The CDR3 extends over 16 amino acids. V was shortened by 3 bases and J by 0 bases, with 17 bases between the two germline ends. From germline, CDR1 is GTSNPN and CDR2 SVGIG (reference sequence). The CDR3 DNA reads as TGTGCCTGGAGCCCCGGGACTGCCGCCCCTAACTATGGCTACACCTTC. It is translated as CAWSPGTAAPNYGYTF.

This clone was observed a few times. This chain connects TRBV5-1 to TRBJ2-2, with a possible D match to TRBD2 (5 bases). This CDR3 has 16 residues. Germline V gene sequence: CDR1 SGHRS, CDR2 YFSETQ. V lost 2 bases, J lost 5 bases, and 16 bases lay in between. CDR3 DNA sequence: TGCGCCAGCAGCTTCTCGGGGATTGGGGAAACCGGGGAGCTGTTTTTT. This sequence encodes CASSFSGIGETGELFF.

The chain links TRBV1 to TRBJ2-5; the table's D call, TRBD2, has no DNA check behind it. TRBV1 is a pseudogene segment. This CDR3 has 15 residues. CDR3 protein: CTSSQAGGPPETQYF. CDR3 coding DNA: TGCACCAGCAGCCAAGCGGGGGGGCCCCCGGAGACCCAGTACTTC.

The chain is built from TRBV27 and TRBJ2-7; TRBD1 aligns across 10 bases. V trimming: 3 bases; J trimming: 3 bases; junction bases outside the gene matches: 14. This CDR3 region has 18 residues. In germline, CDR1 is MNHEY, CDR2 SMNVEV (reference sequence). The chain's CDR3 is CASSLSRDRGSHVYEQYF. DNA of the CDR3: TGTGCCAGCAGTTTGTCCCGGGACAGGGGTTCCCACGTCTACGAGCAGTACTTC.

The chain carries TRBV6-6 and TRBJ2-5; D is possibly TRBD2 (7 bases). CDR1 MNHNY and CDR2 SVGAGI come from the germline V gene (reference sequence). The V end was cut by 2 bases, the J end by 5 bases, with 15 bases between. The CDR3 totals 15 residues. In DNA, the CDR3 is TGTGCCAGCAGTTACCGGTGGGGGGGCCGTGAGACCCAGTACTTC. It encodes CASSYRWGGRETQYF.

This chain links TRBV5-5 with TRBJ1-2, with 7 bases fitting TRBD1. From germline, CDR1 is SGHKS and CDR2 YYEKEE (reference sequence). Trimming took 4 bases from V and 1 from J; bases not matched to a gene: 13. There are 17 residues in the CDR3. CDR3 sequence (DNA): TGTGCCAGCAGCCTGACCGGGACAGTTTTTAATAACTATGGCTACACCTTC. Translation: CASSLTGTVFNNYGYTF.

V usage is TRBV2 and J usage is TRBJ1-3, with TRBD1 matching over 7 bases. With 7 bases clipped from V and 3 bases from J, the junction kept 6 bases outside the gene matches. This CDR3 spans 14 amino acids. Germline values: CDR1 SNHLY, CDR2 FYNNEI. The CDR3 loop is CASTPDRVGNTIYF. CDR3 nucleotides: TGTGCCAGCACCCCTGACAGGGTTGGAAACACCATATATTTT.

The chain combines TRBV27 with TRBJ2-5; 7 nucleotides align to TRBD2. The CDR3 length is 13 residues. V lost 6 bases, J lost 4 bases, and 5 bases stayed unmatched. CDR1 MNHEY and CDR2 SMNVEV come from the germline V gene (reference sequence). DNA of the CDR3: TGTGCCAGCAGCCCAGCGGGGATAGAGACCCAGTACTTC. Translating it yields CASSPAGIETQYF.

The chain uses TRBV18 and TRBJ2-5; TRBD2 might be the D (5 bases). Germline CDR1 is KGHSH and CDR2 is LQKENI. The CDR3 is 14 amino acids. V dropped 6 bases and J dropped 4 bases, with 15 bases sitting between them. CDR3 loop: CASSEARHLETQYF. In DNA, the CDR3 is TGTGCCAGCTCGGAGGCTAGACATCTAGAGACCCAGTACTTC.

The chain couples TRBV3-1 (or the pseudogene TRBV3-2) to TRBJ1-4, with 8 bases fitting TRBD1. Germline V gene sequence: CDR1 LGHDT, CDR2 YNNKEL (reference sequence). V was pared by 4 bases and J by 3 bases, with 13 bases of the junction left unmatched. The CDR3 has 18 residues. CDR3 amino acids: CASSPPSTGGRANEKLFF. In DNA form, the CDR3 reads TGTGCCAGCAGCCCACCCTCCACAGGGGGTCGAGCTAATGAAAAACTGTTTTTT.

This clone was recorded once. The chain employs TRBV18 and TRBJ1-1, with 10 bases lining up with TRBD1. J gave up 4 bases and V 6 bases, and 5 bases lay outside the gene matches. There are 14 residues in the CDR3. Germline V gene lookup returns CDR1 KGHSH and CDR2 LQKENI. The CDR3 loop is CASSAGQGITEAFF. The CDR3 DNA is TGTGCCAGCTCTGCGGGACAGGGGATCACTGAAGCTTTCTTT. The full variable domain, its missing parts supplied by reference TRBV18 and TRBJ1-1, is NAGVMQNPRHLVRRRGQEARLRCSPMKGHSHVYWYRQLPEEGLKFMVYLQKENIIDESGMPKERFSAEFPKEGPSILRIQQVVRGDSAAYFCASSAGQGITEAFFGQGTRLTVV.

The rearrangement uses TRBV5-6 and TRBJ1-2; D is unclear. The length of the CDR3 is 13 residues. Per germline, CDR1 SGHDT and CDR2 YYEEEE. V was trimmed by 4 bases and J by 5 bases, leaving 12 bases between them. DNA of the CDR3: TGTGCCAGCAGCCTCGGACGGGGATATGGCTACACCTTC. The encoded protein is CASSLGRGYGYTF.

A few counts support this clone. The genes are TRBV23-1 and TRBJ2-7; TRBD1 matches 7 bases. TRBV23-1 is an ORF; its function is uncertain. J was trimmed by 3 bases and V by 4 bases; bases with no gene match: 9. CDR3 size: 15 residues. DNA for the CDR3: TGCGCCAGCAGTCGAATACAGGGGAAGGGCTACGAGCAGTACTTC. It translates to CASSRIQGKGYEQYF.

V usage is TRBV19 and J usage is TRBJ2-2, with TRBD2 identical over 10 bases. Germline CDR1 and CDR2: LNHDA and SQIVND (reference sequence). This CDR3 has 15 residues. V trimming: 5 bases; J trimming: 6 bases; junction bases outside the gene matches: 6. The CDR3 loop reads CASSPLAGVSGELFF. The CDR3 DNA reads TGTGCCAGTAGTCCCCTAGCGGGAGTTTCCGGGGAGCTGTTTTTT.

The chain joins TRBV5-1 to TRBJ1-4; TRBD1 matches 7 bases. This CDR3 region has 15 residues. With V trimmed by 4 bases and J by 8 bases, 11 bases remained unmatched. In germline, CDR1 is SGHRS, CDR2 YFSETQ. CDR3 in amino acids: CASSPRQGEGEKLFF. The CDR3 DNA sequence: TGCGCCAGCAGCCCAAGACAGGGCGAGGGAGAAAAACTGTTTTTT.

The rearrangement links TRBV6-5 to TRBJ2-2; the match to TRBD1 covers 7 bases. Losses at the gene ends were 2 bases for V and 6 bases for J; bases not matched to a gene: 9. This CDR3 comprises 16 residues. Germline CDR1 MNHEY, CDR2 SVGAGI. The CDR3 DNA reads TGTGCCAGCAGTTACAAGCCAGGGGGAGCGGCCGGGGAGCTGTTTTTT. Its translation: CASSYKPGGAAGELFF.

The genes are TRBV7-3 and TRBJ2-1, with TRBD2 identical over 9 bases. CDR3 length equals 15 residues. Losses at the gene ends were 0 bases for V and 8 bases for J; bases not matched to a gene: 5. CDR1 and CDR2 (germline): SGHTA, FQGTGA. The CDR3 coding sequence is TGTGCCAGCAGCTTAACTAGCGGGAGTCCCCATGAGCAGTTCTTC. As protein: CASSLTSGSPHEQFF.

This chain links TRBV29-1 with TRBJ2-1; 14 bases match TRBD2. Germline V gene sequence: CDR1 SQVTM, CDR2 ANQGSEA. The V gene end was trimmed by 7 bases and the J gene end by 8 bases; junction bases not matched to a gene: 13. This CDR3 is 16 amino acids long. The CDR3 protein is CSGVTPGLAGADEQFF. CDR3 nucleotides: TGCAGCGGTGTGACCCCGGGACTAGCGGGAGCGGATGAGCAGTTCTTC.

The chain combines TRBV3-1 (or the pseudogene TRBV3-2) with TRBJ2-7; 9 positions agree with TRBD2. Looked up from germline, CDR1 is LGHDT and CDR2 is YNNKEL (reference sequence). With 0 bases clipped from V and 3 bases from J, the junction kept 9 bases outside the gene matches. The CDR3 length is 17 residues. The CDR3 is CASSQERREGKFYEQYF. CDR3 DNA: TGTGCCAGCAGCCAAGAGCGGCGGGAGGGAAAATTCTACGAGCAGTACTTC.

The genes are TRBV6-6 and TRBJ1-5; TRBD1 is a possible D gene (6 bases). The CDR3 contains 13 residues. Germline V gives CDR1 MNHNY, CDR2 SVGAGI (reference sequence). The V and J ends lost 8 bases and 2 bases respectively, with 10 bases between them. CDR3 in DNA: TGTGCCAGCGGGGGCGGAGGCAATCAGCCCCAGCATTTT. As protein: CASGGGGNQPQHF.

V usage is TRBV6-1 and J usage is TRBJ1-3; D not certain. The CDR3 sequence is 16 residues long. The germline V and J ends were trimmed by 1 base and 0 bases, with 10 bases remaining between them. The germline V gene encodes CDR1 MNHNS and CDR2 SASEGT. The CDR3 sequence: CASSEGGSSSGNTIYF. Here the CDR3 DNA reads TGTGCCAGCAGTGAAGGCGGGTCCTCCTCTGGAAACACCATATATTTT.

V usage is TRBV30 and J usage is TRBJ2-1; 16 bases align to TRBD2. After removal of 2 bases from V and 6 bases from J, the junction contained 4 bases not matched to a gene. The length of the CDR3 is 16 residues. Germline V lookup: CDR1 GTSNPN, CDR2 SVGIG (reference sequence). The CDR3 is CAWSSGLAGGPNEQFF. In DNA, the CDR3 is TGTGCCTGGAGTTCGGGACTAGCGGGGGGGCCCAATGAGCAGTTCTTC.

This clone was counted a single time. V and J are TRBV11-3 and TRBJ2-3, with a tentative D call TRBD2 (6 bases). V lost 1 base and J 3 bases, leaving 11 bases between the germline ends. The CDR3 is 15 amino acids. Per germline, CDR1 SGHNT and CDR2 YENEEA. Written as DNA, the CDR3 is TGTGCCAGCAGCTTAGGGTCGGGGGAGACAGATACGCAGTATTTT. It specifies CASSLGSGETDTQYF.

In DNA, the CDR3 is TGTGCCAGCAGAGGGGGGGGCACAGCCGGGGAGCTGTTTTTT. Its translation: CASRGGGTAGELFF. The rearrangement joins TRBV6-5 to TRBJ2-2; possibly TRBD2 for D (7 bases). There are 14 residues in the CDR3. Germline CDR1 reads MNHEY; CDR2 reads SVGAGI. The V and J ends lost 6 bases and 6 bases respectively, with 14 bases between them.

This chain links TRBV7-2 with TRBJ1-2; D is possibly TRBD1 (5 bases). Germline V CDR1 and CDR2: SGHTA, FQGNSA. This CDR3 contains 17 residues. Trimming left V 1 base short and J 1 base short, with 16 bases between. The CDR3 reads CASSLGGGGQGNYGYTF. The CDR3 DNA reads as TGTGCCAGCAGCTTAGGGGGAGGCGGTCAGGGTAACTATGGCTACACCTTC.

The V and J genes are TRBV18 and TRBJ2-7; possible D gene TRBD2, 5 bases. V was trimmed by 2 bases and J by 5 bases, leaving 10 bases between them. The CDR3 extends over 13 amino acids. Germline CDR1 is KGHSH and CDR2 is LQKENI. The CDR3 nucleotides are TGTGCCAGCTCACCAAGGACTGAGGACGAGCAGTACTTC. It yields the protein CASSPRTEDEQYF.